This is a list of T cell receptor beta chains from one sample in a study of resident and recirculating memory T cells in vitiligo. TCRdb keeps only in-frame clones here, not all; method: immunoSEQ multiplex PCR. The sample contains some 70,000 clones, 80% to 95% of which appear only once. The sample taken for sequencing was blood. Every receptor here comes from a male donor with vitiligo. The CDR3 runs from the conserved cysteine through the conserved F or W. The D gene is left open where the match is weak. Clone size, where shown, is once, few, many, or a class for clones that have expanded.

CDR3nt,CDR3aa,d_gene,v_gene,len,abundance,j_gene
TGTGCCAGCAGTTTCTTCGGGACAGGGAATGAAAAACTGTTTTTT,CASSFFGTGNEKLFF,TRBD1,TRBV27,15,.,TRBJ1-4
TGTGCCAGCAGCGTAGTCGATCACAGTCAAGAGACCCAGTACTTC,CASSVVDHSQETQYF,.,TRBV9,15,.,TRBJ2-5
TGTGCCAGCAGCTTAGTCAGGGAGGGGACTGAAGCTTTCTTT,CASSLVREGTEAFF,.,TRBV7-9,14,.,TRBJ1-1
TGTGCCTGGAGGGAGACAGGGGCTCATGGCTACACCTTC,CAWRETGAHGYTF,TRBD1,TRBV30,13,once,TRBJ1-2
TGTGCCAGCGCCTGGAATAGGGGGACCGGGGAGCTGTTTTTT,CASAWNRGTGELFF,.,TRBV28,14,once,TRBJ2-2
TGTGCCAGCAGCCCCGGGGGGGGGCCAGGAGCAGATACGCAGTATTTT,CASSPGGGPGADTQYF,TRBD2,TRBV27,16,.,TRBJ2-3
TGTGCCTGGAGGATCAAGGGGGCCTACGAGCAGTACTTC,CAWRIKGAYEQYF,.,TRBV30,13,.,TRBJ2-7
TGTGCCAGCAGTCCCTTGCGGGGAAGAGAAAAACTGTTTTTT,CASSPLRGREKLFF,.,TRBV28,14,.,TRBJ1-4
TGTGCCAGCAGTTTATATCAGGGGGCGAGGATTGGCTACACCTTC,CASSLYQGARIGYTF,TRBD1,TRBV27,15,.,TRBJ1-2
TGTGCCAGCAGCTTAGTTGGACAGGGTGCAAATCAGCCCCAGCATTTT,CASSLVGQGANQPQHF,TRBD1,TRBV7-2,16,.,TRBJ1-5
TGTGCTAGCAGCTCCGGACTCACTCATACGCAGTATTTT,CASSSGLTHTQYF,.,TRBV7-7,13,.,TRBJ2-3
TGTGCCAGCAGTTTATCTAGCACAGATACGCAGTATTTT,CASSLSSTDTQYF,.,TRBV28,13,.,TRBJ2-3
TGCGCCAGCAGCCAGGGACACCTAACCTACAATGAGCAGTTCTTC,CASSQGHLTYNEQFF,.,TRBV5-1,15,.,TRBJ2-1
TGTGCCAGCACTGTTACAGGGCTAGGGGTGGAGACCCAGTACTTC,CASTVTGLGVETQYF,.,TRBV28,15,once,TRBJ2-5
TGTGCCAGCAGCCCGGGACAGGGAGGTGAAGCTTTCTTT,CASSPGQGGEAFF,TRBD1,TRBV7-3,13,few,TRBJ1-1
TGTGCCAGCAGCCCGATGACTAGCGGGGGTTACAATGAGCAGTTCTTC,CASSPMTSGGYNEQFF,TRBD2,TRBV7-9,16,.,TRBJ2-1
TGCGCCAGCAGCCAAGATGCGACAGGGAGATACGAGCAGTACTTC,CASSQDATGRYEQYF,TRBD1,TRBV4-3,15,.,TRBJ2-7
TGTGCCAGCAGTATAAATAGCAATCAGCCCCAGCATTTT,CASSINSNQPQHF,.,TRBV2,13,few,TRBJ1-5
TGCAGCGTTCCTCAGGGTAATAAAAACACCGGGGAGCTGTTTTTT,CSVPQGNKNTGELFF,.,TRBV29-1,15,once,TRBJ2-2
TGTGCCAGCAGCGTGGGGACAGGGAGCTCCTACGAGCAGTACTTC,CASSVGTGSSYEQYF,TRBD1,TRBV9,15,.,TRBJ2-7
TGTGCCAGCAGCTACCCTCTCCCGGGACAGGGCTACTACGAGCAGTACTTC,CASSYPLPGQGYYEQYF,TRBD1,TRBV28,17,.,TRBJ2-7
TGTGCCAGCAGCTCGCAGAACACAGATACGCAGTATTTT,CASSSQNTDTQYF,.,TRBV7-3,13,.,TRBJ2-3
TGTGCCAGCAGTCTTCGAGAGTACACTGAAGCTTTCTTT,CASSLREYTEAFF,.,TRBV6-5,13,once,TRBJ1-1
TGTGCCAGCAGCTGGGCCCCAGGGGCCGAGCAGTACTTC,CASSWAPGAEQYF,.,TRBV5-5,13,.,TRBJ2-7
TGTGCCAGCAACCCGGGGGGGGATGGAAACACCATATATTTT,CASNPGGDGNTIYF,.,TRBV28,14,.,TRBJ1-3
TGTGCCAGCAGTTTAGGGACAGGGGGTTTACCTGAAGCTTTCTTT,CASSLGTGGLPEAFF,TRBD1,TRBV28,15,.,TRBJ1-1
TGTGCCAGCAGCTCGACAGGGAATCAGCCCCAGCATTTT,CASSSTGNQPQHF,TRBD1,TRBV7-2,13,.,TRBJ1-5
TGCGCCAGCAGCCATGTTGACAGGAACACCGGGGAGCTGTTTTTT,CASSHVDRNTGELFF,.,TRBV4-3,15,.,TRBJ2-2
TGTGCCAGCAGTGCAAACAGGGGGTCGGTCCCATGGGGCTACACCTTC,CASSANRGSVPWGYTF,TRBD1,TRBV6-4,16,.,TRBJ1-2
TGTGCCAGCAGGATCAGGGATGGGGCCTTCTCTGGGGCCAACGTCCTGACTTTC,CASRIRDGAFSGANVLTF,.,TRBV28,18,.,TRBJ2-6
TGCGCCAGCAGCCCGCCTGAGGGGGTGGCTTACGAGCAGTACTTC,CASSPPEGVAYEQYF,.,TRBV5-1,15,.,TRBJ2-7
TGCGCCAGCAGCCCTCGGACTAGCGGGGGGGCCCGGGTGGCTACAGATACGCAGTATTTT,CASSPRTSGGARVATDTQYF,TRBD2,TRBV5-1,20,.,TRBJ2-3
TGTGCCAGCAGTTACCTAAGACAGGGGGTCAACGAGCAGTACTTC,CASSYLRQGVNEQYF,TRBD1,TRBV6-6,15,.,TRBJ2-7
TGTGCCGGGAGCAGGCCACCCACGGAGAATTCACCCCTCCACTTT,CAGSRPPTENSPLHF,.,TRBV5-3,15,.,TRBJ1-6
TGTGCCAGCAGTTACAAAGGGGTCGGTGGCTATGGCTACACCTTC,CASSYKGVGGYGYTF,.,TRBV6-5,15,.,TRBJ1-2
TGTGCCAGCAGCTCACAGGGCGGTGGAAACACCATATATTTT,CASSSQGGGNTIYF,.,TRBV7-2,14,once,TRBJ1-3
TGTGCCAGCAGTTATAAGGGTACTCAGGGTAACACTGAAGCTTTCTTT,CASSYKGTQGNTEAFF,.,TRBV27,16,.,TRBJ1-1
TGTGCCATCAGACAGGGGGCGAACACCGGGGAGCTGTTTTTT,CAIRQGANTGELFF,TRBD1,TRBV10-3,14,few,TRBJ2-2
TGCGCCAGCAGGAGGGACAGGGGGCGCCCCATGGGCTACACCTTC,CASRRDRGRPMGYTF,TRBD1,TRBV5-1,15,.,TRBJ1-2
TGTGCCAGCAGCGATACTAGCGGGGGCCGTGATACGCAGTATTTT,CASSDTSGGRDTQYF,TRBD2,TRBV7-2,15,.,TRBJ2-3
TGTGCCTGGAGTGTAGGGTCAGGGGGAATTCAGTACTTC,CAWSVGSGGIQYF,TRBD1,TRBV30,13,.,TRBJ2-4
TGTGCCAGCAGCCCCACGATTACAGGAAACACTGAAGCTTTCTTT,CASSPTITGNTEAFF,.,TRBV5-5,15,.,TRBJ1-1
TGTGCCAGCAGTTACTCGAGTCCCAGGGGGTCCTACGAGCAGTACTTC,CASSYSSPRGSYEQYF,TRBD1,TRBV6-6,16,once,TRBJ2-7
TGTGCCAGCAGCGTAGGTCAAGCGGGGGGGGAGACCCAGTACTTC,CASSVGQAGGETQYF,TRBD2,TRBV9,15,.,TRBJ2-5
TGTGCCAGCAGCCAAGATTGGGACAGGGCTGGCGAGCAGTACTTC,CASSQDWDRAGEQYF,TRBD1,TRBV4-2,15,.,TRBJ2-7